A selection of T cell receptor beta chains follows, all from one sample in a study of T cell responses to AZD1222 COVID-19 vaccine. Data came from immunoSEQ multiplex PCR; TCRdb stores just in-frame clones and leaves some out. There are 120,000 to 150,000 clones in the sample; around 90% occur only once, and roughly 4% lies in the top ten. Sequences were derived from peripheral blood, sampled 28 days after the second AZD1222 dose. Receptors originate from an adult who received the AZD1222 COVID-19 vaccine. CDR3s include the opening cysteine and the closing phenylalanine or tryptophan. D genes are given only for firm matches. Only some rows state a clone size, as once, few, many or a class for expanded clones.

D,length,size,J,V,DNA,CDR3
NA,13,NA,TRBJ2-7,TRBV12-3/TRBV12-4,TGTGCCAGCAGTAGGAATCGACTCTACGAGCAGTACTTC,CASSRNRLYEQYF
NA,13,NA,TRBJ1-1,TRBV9,TGTGCCAGCAGCGCGTCAGGGTTCACTGAAGCTTTCTTT,CASSASGFTEAFF
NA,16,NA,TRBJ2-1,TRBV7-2,TGTGCCAGCAGTACCTTTGGGGGGGGCCCCTACAATGAGCAGTTCTTC,CASSTFGGGPYNEQFF
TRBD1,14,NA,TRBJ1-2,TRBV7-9,TGTGCCAGCAGCTTAGCCGGGACAGGGTATGGCTACACCTTC,CASSLAGTGYGYTF
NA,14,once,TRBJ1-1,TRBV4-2,TGTGCCAGCAGCCCAGTCGCTGGGACGACTGAAGCTTTCTTT,CASSPVAGTTEAFF
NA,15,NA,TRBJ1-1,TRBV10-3,TGTGCCATCAGTGAAGGAGAGCCCCCGGGGACTGAAGCTTTCTTT,CAISEGEPPGTEAFF
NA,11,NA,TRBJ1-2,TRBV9,TGTGCCAGCAGCGGGACCCGGAGCTACACCTTC,CASSGTRSYTF
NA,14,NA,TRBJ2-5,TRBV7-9,TGTGCCAGCAGCTTAGCGTCCCGAAAAGAGACCCAGTACTTC,CASSLASRKETQYF
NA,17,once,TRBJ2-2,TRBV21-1,TGTGCCAGCATCAAACTAGCGGGGGGAATCGACACCGGGGAGCTGTTTTTT,CASIKLAGGIDTGELFF
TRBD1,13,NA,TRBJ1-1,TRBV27,TGTGCCAGCACGTACAGGGGGAACACTGAAGCTTTCTTT,CASTYRGNTEAFF
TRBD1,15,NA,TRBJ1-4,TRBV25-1,TGTGCCAGCAGCGAACCGGGACAGTCCAATGAAAAACTGTTTTTT,CASSEPGQSNEKLFF
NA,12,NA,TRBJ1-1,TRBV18,TGTGCCAGCTCACCCTCGGACAGTGAAGCTTTCTTT,CASSPSDSEAFF
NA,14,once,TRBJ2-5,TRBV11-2,TGTGCCAGCAGCCTACGGACGGGATGGGAGACCCAGTACTTC,CASSLRTGWETQYF
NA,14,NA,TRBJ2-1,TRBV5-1,TGCGCCAGCAAGTTAAAGAGCTCCTACAATGAGCAGTTCTTC,CASKLKSSYNEQFF
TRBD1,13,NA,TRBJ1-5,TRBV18,TGTGCCAGCTCAGGACAGGGGGTCCAGCCCCAGCATTTT,CASSGQGVQPQHF
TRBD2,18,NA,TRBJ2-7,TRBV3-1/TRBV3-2,TGTGCCAGCAGCCAAGAGGTGGGACTAGCCAGTCTGTCGAACGAGCAGTACTTC,CASSQEVGLASLSNEQYF
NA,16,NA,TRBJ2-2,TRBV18,TGTGCCAGCTCACCACCGAGGCAGGTGAACACCGGGGAGCTGTTTTTT,CASSPPRQVNTGELFF
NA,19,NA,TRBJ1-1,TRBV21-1,TGTGCCAGCAGCTCATCAAATACGGGACCGGGGATCATGAACACTGAAGCTTTCTTT,CASSSSNTGPGIMNTEAFF
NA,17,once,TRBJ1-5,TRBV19,TGTGCCAGTAGTATTATCTTTGAAAGACGACGTGATCAGCCCCAGCATTTT,CASSIIFERRRDQPQHF
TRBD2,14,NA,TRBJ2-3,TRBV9,TGTGCCAGCACCCCGGGCGGGAGCGCAGATACGCAGTATTTT,CASTPGGSADTQYF
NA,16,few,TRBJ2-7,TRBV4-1,TGCGCCAGCAGCTACGTCTCGGGCCGTAGCTCCTACGAGCAGTACTTC,CASSYVSGRSSYEQYF
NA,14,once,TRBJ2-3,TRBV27,TGTGCCAGCAGTTCAATTGCGGGCACAGATACGCAGTATTTT,CASSSIAGTDTQYF
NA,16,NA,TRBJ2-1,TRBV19,TGTGCCAGTAGTATAGGCGCCACTCGCTCCTACAATGAGCAGTTCTTC,CASSIGATRSYNEQFF
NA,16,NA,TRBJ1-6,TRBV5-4,TGTGCCAGCAGCTTGGGACGGCAGGGCCCTAATTCACCCCTCCACTTT,CASSLGRQGPNSPLHF
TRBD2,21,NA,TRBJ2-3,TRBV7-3,TGTGCCAGCAGCCTCAACCGACTAGCGGGAGGCCCAAGTAAAGGCACAGATACGCAGTATTTT,CASSLNRLAGGPSKGTDTQYF
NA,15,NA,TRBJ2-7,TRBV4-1,TGCGCCAGCAGCCCCCCAGGGACACCCTCCTACGAGCAGTACTTC,CASSPPGTPSYEQYF
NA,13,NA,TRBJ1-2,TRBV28,TGTGCCAGCAGTTCGATAACTAACTATGGCTACACCTTC,CASSSITNYGYTF
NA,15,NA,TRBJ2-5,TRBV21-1,TGTGCCAGCAGCAAACTAAAGGGGCTCGGAGAGACCCAGTACTTC,CASSKLKGLGETQYF
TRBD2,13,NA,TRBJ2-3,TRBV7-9,TGTGCCAGCGGACTAGCAGTCACAGATACGCAGTATTTT,CASGLAVTDTQYF
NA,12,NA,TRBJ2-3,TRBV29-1,TGCAGCGTTGAAGGGGCCACAGATACGCAGTATTTT,CSVEGATDTQYF
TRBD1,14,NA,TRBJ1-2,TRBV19,TGTGCCAGTAGTATGGGAGACAGGGGGCATGGCTACACCTTC,CASSMGDRGHGYTF
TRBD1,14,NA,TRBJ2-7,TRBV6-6,TGTGCCATCAATGCCGGGACAGGTTCCTACGAGCAGTACTTC,CAINAGTGSYEQYF
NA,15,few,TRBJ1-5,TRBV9,TGTGCCAGCAGCGCCACCGGGACAATGAATCAGCCCCAGCATTTT,CASSATGTMNQPQHF
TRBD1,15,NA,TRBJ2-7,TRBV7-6,TGTGCCAGCAGCCCCGGACAGGTGGGATCCTACGAGCAGTACTTC,CASSPGQVGSYEQYF
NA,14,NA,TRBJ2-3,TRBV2,TGTGCCAGCAGTCCCCGGGACGCGACAGATACGCAGTATTTT,CASSPRDATDTQYF
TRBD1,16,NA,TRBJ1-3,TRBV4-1,TGCGCCAGCAGCTTTGGACAGGACGATTCTGGAAACACCATATATTTT,CASSFGQDDSGNTIYF
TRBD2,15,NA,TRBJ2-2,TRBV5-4,TGTGCCAGCAGCAAAACTAGCGCGGGAACCGGGGAGCTGTTTTTT,CASSKTSAGTGELFF
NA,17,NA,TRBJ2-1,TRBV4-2,TGTGCCAGCAGCCAAGGGGGTCGTTCGAGCTCCTACAATGAGCAGTTCTTC,CASSQGGRSSSYNEQFF
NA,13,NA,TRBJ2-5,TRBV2,TGTGCCAGCAGTGGGGTCAGACAAGAGACCCAGTACTTC,CASSGVRQETQYF
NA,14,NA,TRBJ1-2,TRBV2,TGTGCCAGCAGGGTCAGCGAAGCTAACTATGGCTACACCTTC,CASRVSEANYGYTF
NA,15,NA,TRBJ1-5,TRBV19,TGTGCCAGTAGTATAACGAGTTTTAGCAATCAGCCCCAGCATTTT,CASSITSFSNQPQHF
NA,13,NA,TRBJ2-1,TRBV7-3,TGTGCCAGCAGCCCCGGGACCAACAATGAGCAGTTCTTC,CASSPGTNNEQFF
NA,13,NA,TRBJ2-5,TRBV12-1,TGTGCCAGCAGCTTTTGGCAGGGAGAGACCCAGTACTTC,CASSFWQGETQYF
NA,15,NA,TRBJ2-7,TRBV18,TGTGCCAGCTCACCACCGGCTTTCGAGGGCAACGAGCAGTACTTC,CASSPPAFEGNEQYF
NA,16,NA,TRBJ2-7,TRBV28,TGTGCCAGCAGGCCTAGGATCCACACTCCCTCCTACGAGCAGTACTTC,CASRPRIHTPSYEQYF
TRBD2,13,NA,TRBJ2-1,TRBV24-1,TGTGCCACCAGGACTAGCGGTGGGAATGAGCAGTTCTTC,CATRTSGGNEQFF
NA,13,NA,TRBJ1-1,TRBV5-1,TGCGCCAGCAGCTTACGAGGGCAGTCTGAAGCTTTCTTT,CASSLRGQSEAFF
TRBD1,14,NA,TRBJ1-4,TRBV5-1,TGCGCCAGCAGCTTACAGGGGGAGAATGAAAAACTGTTTTTT,CASSLQGENEKLFF
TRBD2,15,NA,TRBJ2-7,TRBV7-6,TGTGCCAGCAGCCAGTCCAGCGGGAGGGCCTACGAGCAGTACTTC,CASSQSSGRAYEQYF
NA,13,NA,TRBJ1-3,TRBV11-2,TGTGCCAGCAGCCCCCACGTGGGAAACACCATATATTTT,CASSPHVGNTIYF